This is a list of T cell receptor beta chains from one sample in a study of CD8 T cells in Susac syndrome. TCRdb re-analysed the immunoSEQ multiplex PCR reads in MiXCR, keeping a single row per CDR3 protein. The repertoire has under 85,000 distinct CDR3 sequences, nearly 95% of them found once; the top ten carry less than 0.95%. The sequenced sample consisted of CD8+ T cells from PBMCs. All receptors come from a human donor with Susac syndrome. Each CDR3 is given with its conserved first and last residue. D genes are given only for firm matches. Not every row has a clone size; where given, it reads once, few, many or a size class.

>TRBV19|.|TRBJ2-6|.
TGTGCCAGTGAGACAGCTCCAGGGGCCAACGTCCTGACTTTC
CASETAPGANVLTF
>TRBV27|.|TRBJ2-1|.
TGTGCCAGCAGTTTGTCGGGGGCCAATGAGCAGTTCTTC
CASSLSGANEQFF
>TRBV12-3/TRBV12-4|.|TRBJ2-1|.
TGTGCCAGCAGTTTAGGGAGAAATGAGCAGTTCTTC
CASSLGRNEQFF
>TRBV5-4|TRBD2|TRBJ2-2|.
TGTGCCAGCAGCGCCGGACTAGCGGGGGCCGGGGAGCTGTTTTTT
CASSAGLAGAGELFF
>TRBV9|.|TRBJ1-1|once
TGTGCCAGCAGCGCGGCCAGAAGGACTGAAGCTTTCTTT
CASSAARRTEAFF
>TRBV27|.|TRBJ1-5|.
TGTGCCAGCAGCCTCGAGGCGCTCAGCAATCAGCCCCAGCATTTT
CASSLEALSNQPQHF
>TRBV30|.|TRBJ2-7|.
TGTGCCTGGAGTGTTCGTAGCGATCAATACGAGCAGTACTTC
CAWSVRSDQYEQYF
>TRBV5-1|.|TRBJ2-5|.
TGCGCCAGCAGCTTGTTAGAAGCAGAGACCCAGTACTTC
CASSLLEAETQYF
>TRBV20-1|.|TRBJ2-3|.
TGCAGTGCTAGCCCCTTGGGGACTTATTTCACAGATACGCAGTATTTT
CSASPLGTYFTDTQYF
>TRBV27|.|TRBJ1-6|.
TGTGCCAGCAGTTTAGTCGGATCACCCCTCCACTTT
CASSLVGSPLHF
>TRBV30|.|TRBJ1-2|.
TGTGCCTGGAGTCATCCCGGGGATTCAGAAACCTTC
CAWSHPGDSETF
>TRBV6-6|.|TRBJ2-4|.
TGTGCCAGCAGTAGCCCAGGGGACCGGGCGACAAACATTCAGTACTTC
CASSSPGDRATNIQYF